These 16 T cell receptor beta chains were sequenced from one sample in a study of blood T cell repertoires in COVID-19. Repertoires were generated with immunoSEQ multiplex PCR, while TCRdb's copy carries only in-frame clones and drops some. Of about 350,000 clones in the sample, 91% were seen once. What was sequenced was peripheral blood. These receptors came from a young woman who had recovered from COVID-19.

This clone was seen just once. V and J are TRBV10-2 and TRBJ2-7; TRBD2 matches 16 bases. The CDR3 is 19 amino acids. The trim removed 4 bases at V and 6 bases at J, leaving 15 bases unmatched. Looked up from germline, CDR1 is WSHSY and CDR2 is SAAADI. CDR3 protein: CASSVTPPLGTSGRAEQYV. CDR3 in DNA: TGCGCCAGCAGTGTAACACCCCCCTTAGGGACTAGCGGGAGGGCCGAGCAGTACGTC.

V is TRBV12-3 or TRBV12-4 and J is TRBJ1-1; D is perhaps TRBD1 (5 bases). V shed 7 bases and J shed 1 base, with 7 bases lying between them. The CDR3 is 12 amino acids. The CDR3 DNA follows: TGTGCCAGCAACGACAGGAACACTGAAGCTTTCTTT. Its translation is CASNDRNTEAFF.

V and J are TRBV7-6 and TRBJ1-4, with TRBD1 matching over 7 bases. The CDR3 sequence is 14 residues long. CDR1 is SGHVS and CDR2 is FNYEAQ in the germline V gene. V shed 2 bases, J shed 8 bases, and the junction held 5 bases outside the gene matches. The CDR3 reads CASSLQQGREKLFF. The CDR3 DNA follows: TGTGCCAGCAGCTTACAACAGGGGCGAGAAAAACTGTTTTTT.

The rearrangement uses TRBV11-2 and TRBJ2-3; 8 bases are shared with TRBD2. CDR1 and CDR2 (germline): SGHAT, FQNNGV. The junction had 12 bases not matched to a gene; V was cut back by 7 bases and J by 0 bases. This CDR3 is 17 amino acids long. CDR3 DNA: TGTGCCAGCACCAAAGGCCGGGAGGGGGGGAGCACAGATACGCAGTATTTT. It translates to CASTKGREGGSTDTQYF.

This chain links TRBV6-5 with TRBJ1-1; D not resolved. Germline V gene sequence: CDR1 MNHEY, CDR2 SVGAGI. The ends were cut back, 10 bases at V and 3 bases at J, with 18 bases in the middle. The CDR3 runs to 14 residues. In nucleotides, the CDR3 is TGTGCCACCCGCCCCATAACCCGGGACACTGAAGCTTTCTTT. Its translation: CATRPITRDTEAFF.

The rearrangement joins TRBV5-5 to TRBJ2-1, with 7 bases fitting TRBD1. The CDR3 extends over 15 amino acids. Germline V CDR1 and CDR2: SGHKS, YYEKEE (reference sequence). V trimming: 4 bases; J trimming: 6 bases; junction bases outside the gene matches: 10. The CDR3 DNA sequence: TGTGCCAGCAGCGGAGATACAGGGGTAGGCAATGAGCAGTTCTTC. Translation gives CASSGDTGVGNEQFF.

V and J are TRBV7-2 and TRBJ1-4, with D maybe TRBD1 (5 bases). CDR3 length: 11 residues. Germline V gives CDR1 SGHTA, CDR2 FQGNSA. Trimming shortened V by 8 bases and J by 7 bases, and 8 bases separated the two germline ends. CDR3 region: CASRGGEKLFF. The CDR3 coding sequence is TGTGCCAGCCGGGGGGGTGAAAAACTGTTTTTT.

The chain employs TRBV7-2 and TRBJ2-3; TRBD2 agrees at 11 bases. The V segment lost 4 bases and the J segment 2 bases; nucleotides outside the gene matches: 5. Germline loops: CDR1 SGHTA, CDR2 FQGNSA. This CDR3 contains 16 residues. The CDR3 loop is CASSYTTSGNTDTQYF. The CDR3 DNA is TGTGCCAGCAGCTATACGACTAGCGGGAACACAGATACGCAGTATTTT.

This clone appeared a single time. The chain carries TRBV2 and TRBJ1-2, with 10 positions matching TRBD1. The germline V gene has CDR1 SNHLY and CDR2 FYNNEI. Trimming cost V 7 bases and J 4 bases; bases outside gene matches: 3. This CDR3 is built from 13 residues. CDR3 residues: CASKTGGSYGYTF. Written as DNA, the CDR3 is TGTGCCAGCAAGACAGGGGGCAGCTATGGCTACACCTTC.

The CDR3 region has the DNA TGTGCCAGCAGCTTAGCGGGGGGACCGACCGGGGAGCTGTTTTTT. Its translation: CASSLAGGPTGELFF. The chain recombines TRBV7-2 with TRBJ2-2, with D possibly matching TRBD2 (6 bases). The CDR3 length is 15 residues. V lost 0 bases and J 5 bases, leaving 10 bases between the germline ends. From germline, CDR1 is SGHTA and CDR2 FQGNSA.

The chain carries TRBV3-1 (or the pseudogene TRBV3-2) and TRBJ1-2; perhaps TRBD1 as D (5 bases). Trimming took off 6 bases at V and 2 bases at J, with 10 bases between the two ends. This CDR3 region has 13 residues. From germline, CDR1 is LGHDT and CDR2 YNNKEL (reference sequence). The CDR3 DNA is TGTGCCAGCAGTGGGGCCCAGAACTATGGCTACACCTTC. Its translation: CASSGAQNYGYTF.

The chain carries TRBV12-3 or TRBV12-4 and TRBJ2-5; possible D gene TRBD2, 6 bases. CDR3 length equals 12 residues. V dropped 8 bases and J dropped 10 bases, with 17 bases sitting between them. The CDR3 coding sequence is TGTGCCAGCGCACCCCCCGGGAGTGGCCAGTACTTC. Amino acid sequence: CASAPPGSGQYF.

This chain links TRBV2 with TRBJ2-3, with TRBD2 identical over 9 bases. Germline CDR1 reads SNHLY; CDR2 reads FYNNEI. The CDR3 totals 17 residues. The ends lost 8 bases at V and 5 bases at J; junction bases unmatched: 17. The CDR3 here is CASVFVAGEPYVDTQYF. The CDR3 DNA is TGTGCCAGCGTGTTCGTAGCGGGAGAACCTTACGTAGATACGCAGTATTTT. The full variable domain, completed using reference TRBV2 and TRBJ2-3, is EPEVTQTPSHQVTQMGQEVILRCVPISNHLYFYWYRQILGQKVEFLVSFYNNEISEKSEIFDDQFSVERPDGSNFTLKIRSTKLEDSAMYFCASVFVAGEPYVDTQYFGPGTRLTVL.

The chain recombines TRBV18 with TRBJ1-4; D is possibly TRBD1 (5 bases). V was shortened by 0 bases and J by 8 bases, with 10 bases between the two germline ends. In germline, CDR1 is KGHSH, CDR2 LQKENI. This CDR3 is built from 14 residues. The CDR3 sequence is CASSPPQGFEKLFF. The DNA of the CDR3 is TGTGCCAGCTCACCACCGCAGGGCTTCGAAAAACTGTTTTTT. Looking up the rest from reference TRBV18 and TRBJ1-4 gives the full variable domain: NAGVMQNPRHLVRRRGQEARLRCSPMKGHSHVYWYRQLPEEGLKFMVYLQKENIIDESGMPKERFSAEFPKEGPSILRIQQVVRGDSAAYFCASSPPQGFEKLFFGSGTQLSVL.

The chain has TRBV7-6 and TRBJ2-2, with 12 bases fitting TRBD1. Germline V CDR1 and CDR2: SGHVS, FNYEAQ. Unmatched junction bases numbered 13, after V lost 1 base and J lost 1 base. There are 21 residues in the CDR3. The DNA of the CDR3 is TGTGCCAGCAGCTTAGAAAGTCCTTCGGGACAGGGGGCCCTGAACACCGGGGAGCTGTTTTTT. This codes for CASSLESPSGQGALNTGELFF.

This sequence joins TRBV28 and TRBJ1-5; 7 bases line up with TRBD1. This CDR3 is built from 15 residues. Germline V gives CDR1 MDHEN, CDR2 SYDVKM. The junction had 5 bases not matched to a gene; V was cut back by 4 bases and J by 2 bases. The CDR3 loop is CASSSTGEGNQPQHF. The DNA for the CDR3 is TGTGCCAGCAGTTCCACAGGGGAGGGCAATCAGCCCCAGCATTTT. The full variable domain, in which reference TRBV28 and TRBJ1-5 provide the parts outside the CDR3, is DVKVTQSSRYLVKRTGEKVFLECVQDMDHENMFWYRQDPGLGLRLIYFSYDVKMKEKGDIPEGYSVSREKKERFSLILESASTNQTSMYLCASSSTGEGNQPQHFGDGTRLSIL.